The present entry profiles one T cell receptor beta chain with its context. Its cognate antigen is unknown. This specimen comes from a study of cytomegalovirus exposure and HLA in healthy donors. Study background: The same platform used for the 650 to 850 first-cohort repertoires was also used for the 95 to 150 validation repertoires, as a later analysis reported.

The study's findings and limits: The finding came from a later analysis; first-cohort TCR clusters tended to co-occur in the approximately 120 validation repertoires.

Data came from immunoSEQ multiplex PCR; TCRdb stores just in-frame clones and leaves some out. The sample consists of around 150,000 clones, approximately 96% of them appearing once. This TCR was sampled from a woman between 18 and 29 years old in good health and CMV-seronegative. Sequencing was carried out using PBMCs.

The CDR3 region is CASSVFGGELFF. CDR3 coding DNA: TGTGCCAGCAGCGTTTTCGGCGGGGAGCTGTTTTTT. The V and J genes are TRBV9 and TRBJ2-2; no clear D. The CDR3 has 12 amino acids. CDR1 and CDR2 (germline): SGDLS, YYNGEE. V was pared by 2 bases and J by 7 bases, with 6 bases between.